The following is a TCR beta chain sequence with its context. Its recognized antigen is unknown. Per-base qualities were not stored, and no clone one base away is much larger. Here V drops 7 bases and J drops 5 bases, and the junction holds 8 bases not matched to any gene. Inclusive of the bounding cysteine and phenylalanine, the CDR3 is 13 residues long. The kept DNA is CDR3 alone, 39 bases in frame from the first base. CDR1 and CDR2, looked up from the germline V gene, are SQVTM and ANQGSEA. The data stem from a study of CD8 T cells in Susac syndrome (dated by TCRdb to about 2019). About the investigation overall: Repertoire sequencing was used to test whether CD8+ T cell activation and differentiation in Susac syndrome was antigen driven. CD8+ T cell repertoire clonality was compared between about a dozen healthy donors, some 14 Susac syndrome patients and around 15 multiple sclerosis patients. The investigation overall reported the following: The number of individuals in the TCR sequencing and HLA analysis was recognized as being relatively small.

Peripheral blood CD8+ and CD4+ T cells from healthy donors, Susac syndrome patients and multiple sclerosis patients were profiled using high-throughput TCR beta sequencing. Multiple sclerosis controls were treatment-naive patients with stable or active relapsing-remitting disease fulfilling revised McDonald criteria. Bulk CD8+ and CD4+ T cells were purified magnetically by negative isolation, whereas CD8+ TEMRA cells were enriched by FACS. Blood was drawn into EDTA tubes, processed within 24 hours, and PBMCs were isolated by density gradient centrifugation. PBMCs intended for TCR sequencing were cryopreserved in liquid nitrogen and thawed later in a water bath at 37 degrees C. A purity of at least 90% was achieved for sorted or isolated CD4+, CD8+ and CD8+ TEMRA cells. RNA was extracted using the RNeasy kit, and roughly 0.5 to 1 microgram was reverse transcribed with random hexamers. The immunoSEQ multiplex PCR assay, covering 54 Vbeta and 13 Jbeta segments, was used to amplify TCR beta CDR3 regions. Bias from PCR amplification was corrected by using a synthetic template baseline for primer optimization and for computational correction. As for how the authors treated the data: Reads were assigned to V, D and J genes according to IMGT and analyzed in immunoSEQ Analyzer, with only productive sequences retained. To calculate clonality, Shannon entropy was normalized by log2 of the number of productive unique sequences and then subtracted from one. Public and private clones were assessed among the 100 most prevalent clones of each patient and control. Susac-specific clones were defined as absent from healthy and MS cohorts, 850 to 1,300 published viral clones and other ImmuneACCESS disease sequences. The public reads were quality trimmed at Q25 with fastp and then assembled into clones with MiXCR by TCRdb, keeping productive beta chains. Each record represents a unique CDR3 protein, reported with the most common genes and DNA among its rows. In this record, the V and J calls reflect TCRdb's handling and not the investigators' own analysis. The sample yields approximately 130,000 distinct CDR3 sequences; approximately 89% were counted once. The ten largest make up 0.2% to 0.25% of the sample.

Sequencing was carried out using CD8+ T cells from PBMCs. The source is a human donor with multiple sclerosis. The chain uses TRBV29-1 and TRBJ1-2; TRBD1 agrees with 9 junctional bases. This receptor has the CDR3 CSGWDREGYGYTF. The bases are TGCAGCGGCTGGGACAGGGAGGGATATGGCTACACCTTC.